This T cell receptor (beta chain) was observed in a study of cytomegalovirus exposure and HLA in healthy donors. Study-level information: The approximately 110 validation repertoires and the approximately 690 first-cohort repertoires shared a platform, a later analysis reported. Points from the study as a whole: In vitro confirmation showed three CMV-associated chains to be CMV antigen specific. In the 120 or so validation repertoires, about 94% of cluster scores exceeded 0, per a later analysis. Across donors, most TCRs were seen rarely, yet some public ones were widespread.

The V and J ends lost 3 bases and 5 bases respectively, with 7 bases between them. Germline CDR1 and CDR2: SGHVS and FNYEAQ. The CDR3 covers 13 residues. Concerning this clone itself: Its antigen is undetermined.

Measured with immunoSEQ multiplex PCR; TCRdb has only the in-frame clones, and not every one. This table has about 150,000 clones, about 86% appearing once. The source is a man younger than 35 in good health and CMV-seropositive. The chain uses TRBV7-6 and TRBJ1-4; no definite D call. The sequencing sample was made of PBMCs. The CDR3 coding sequence is TGTGCCAGCAGCTTCGGCAGGAATGAAAAACTGTTTTTT. It encodes CASSFGRNEKLFF.